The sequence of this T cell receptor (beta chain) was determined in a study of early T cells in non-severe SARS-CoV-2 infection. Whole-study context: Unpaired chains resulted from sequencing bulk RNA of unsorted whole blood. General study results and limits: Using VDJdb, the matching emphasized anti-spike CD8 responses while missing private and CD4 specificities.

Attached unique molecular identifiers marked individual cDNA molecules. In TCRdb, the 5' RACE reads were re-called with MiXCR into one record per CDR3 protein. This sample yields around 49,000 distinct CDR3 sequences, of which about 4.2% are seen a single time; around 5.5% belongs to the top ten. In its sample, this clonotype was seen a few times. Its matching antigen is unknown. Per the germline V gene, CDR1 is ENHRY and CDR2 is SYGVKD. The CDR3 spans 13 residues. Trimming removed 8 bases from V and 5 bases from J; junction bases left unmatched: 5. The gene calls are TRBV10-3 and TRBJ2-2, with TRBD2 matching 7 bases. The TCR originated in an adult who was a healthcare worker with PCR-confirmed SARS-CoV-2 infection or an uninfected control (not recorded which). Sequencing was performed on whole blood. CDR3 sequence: CAIGIGGTGELFF. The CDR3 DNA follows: TGTGCCATCGGGATCGGGGGGACCGGGGAGCTGTTTTTT.